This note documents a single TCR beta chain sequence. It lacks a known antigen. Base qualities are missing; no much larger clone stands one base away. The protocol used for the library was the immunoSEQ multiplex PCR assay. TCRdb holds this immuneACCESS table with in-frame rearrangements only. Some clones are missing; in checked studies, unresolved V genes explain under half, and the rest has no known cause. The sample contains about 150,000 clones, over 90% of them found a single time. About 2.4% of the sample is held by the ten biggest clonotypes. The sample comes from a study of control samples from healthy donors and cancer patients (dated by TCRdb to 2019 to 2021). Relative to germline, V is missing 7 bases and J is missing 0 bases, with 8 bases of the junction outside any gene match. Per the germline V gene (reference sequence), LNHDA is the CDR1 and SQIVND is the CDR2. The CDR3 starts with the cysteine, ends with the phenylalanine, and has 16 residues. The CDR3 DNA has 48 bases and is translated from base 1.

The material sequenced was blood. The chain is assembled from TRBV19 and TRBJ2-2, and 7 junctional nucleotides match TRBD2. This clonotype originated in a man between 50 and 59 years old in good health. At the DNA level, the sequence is TGTGCCAGTACCCAAAGAGGGAGGGCGAACACCGGGGAGCTGTTTTTT. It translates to CASTQRGRANTGELFF.